The 21 T cell receptor beta chains below come from one sample, sequenced in a study of T-cell memory formation after mild COVID-19 (dated by TCRdb to about 2021). Receptors were amplified or captured by 5' RACE. TCRdb lists the instrument as Illumina NovaSeq 6000. TCRdb reprocessed the public reads (quality trimming at Q25 with fastp, clone calling with MiXCR) and kept in-frame beta chains. CDR3 protein duplicates are merged, each entry listing the most common genes and DNA. This sample lists about 55,000 distinct CDR3 sequences; roughly 26% were detected once. The ten top clones hold approximately 39% of the sample. Sample: PBMCs or a T cell subset sorted from them (not recorded which). Every receptor here comes from a man between 18 and 35 years old who had mild COVID-19 (a few samples of this study predate the infection). The sample titles of this study are shuffled in the database, so cell type and time point are left out; the donor was told from shared clones.

The genes are TRBV21-1 and TRBJ1-2. TRBV21-1 is tagged as a pseudogene. CDR3 length equals 15 residues. Here the CDR3 reads CASSELQALNYGYTF. DNA for the CDR3: TGTGCCAGCAGCGAACTTCAGGCCCTCAACTATGGCTACACCTTC.

This clonotype was seen only a few times. The gene calls are TRBV12-3 or TRBV12-4 and TRBJ2-2, with a weak D call TRBD2 (5 bases). Trimming cost V 5 bases and J 1 base, with 11 bases left between them. The CDR3 runs to 15 residues. The CDR3 sequence: CASSEGGRNTGELFF. DNA of the CDR3: TGTGCCAGCAGTGAGGGCGGAAGGAACACCGGGGAGCTGTTTTTT.

The J gene is TRBJ2-7, the V gene TRBV6-2 or TRBV6-3, with 8 bases aligning to TRBD1. The CDR3 covers 14 residues. V lost 5 bases, J lost 1 base, and 4 bases stayed unmatched. Germline assignment: CDR1 MNHEY and CDR2 SVGEGT. The DNA of the CDR3 is TGTGCCAGCAGTAAAGGACAGGGATCCTACGAGCAGTACGTC. It specifies CASSKGQGSYEQYV.

The genes are TRBV7-9 and TRBJ2-3; TRBD2 is a possible D gene (5 bases). The CDR3 is 12 residues long. Germline CDR1 SEHNR, CDR2 FQNEAQ (reference sequence). Trimming pared 7 bases from V and 1 base from J, leaving 6 bases between. The CDR3 spells CASNGGTDTQYF. The CDR3 nucleotides are TGTGCCAGCAACGGGGGCACAGATACGCAGTATTTT.

The chain links TRBV7-2 to TRBJ2-2; D is unclear. The germline V gene encodes CDR1 SGHTA and CDR2 FQGNSA. Trimming took off 1 base at V and 2 bases at J, with 14 bases between the two ends. This CDR3 contains 17 residues. The CDR3 protein is CASSLGAPSLNTGELFF. CDR3 nucleotide sequence: TGTGCCAGCAGCTTAGGCGCACCTAGTCTTAACACCGGGGAGCTGTTTTTT.

The chain combines TRBV29-1 with TRBJ2-3, with TRBD2 identical over 13 bases. Germline V gene sequence: CDR1 SQVTM, CDR2 ANQGSEA. The CDR3 has 16 amino acids. V shed 3 bases and J 1 base; nucleotides not matched to a gene: 4. CDR3 protein: CSVDGTSGDGTDTQYF. DNA of the CDR3: TGCAGCGTTGACGGGACTAGCGGGGACGGCACAGATACGCAGTATTTT.

Here the CDR3 DNA reads TGTGCCAGCAGTCGCCAGCCCCAGCATTTT. Translation gives CASSRQPQHF. This rearrangement joins TRBV6-6 to TRBJ1-5; D call uncertain. The germline V gene encodes CDR1 MNHNY and CDR2 SVGAGI (reference sequence). V dropped 5 bases and J dropped 7 bases, with 3 bases sitting between them. CDR3 length equals 10 residues.

In this sample, this clonotype turned up a few times. CDR3 protein: CATSSSGGQLTDTQYF. The CDR3 nucleotides are TGTGCCACCAGCAGCTCTGGAGGGCAGCTCACAGATACGCAGTATTTT. The chain uses TRBV15 and TRBJ2-3; D possibly corresponds to TRBD2 (6 bases). From germline, CDR1 is LNHNV and CDR2 YYDKDF (reference sequence). V lost 3 bases, J lost 2 bases, and 15 bases lay in between. This CDR3 contains 16 residues.

The V gene is TRBV7-9, the J gene TRBJ1-1; 7 bases map to TRBD1. Germline trimming cut 4 bases from V and 6 bases from J; bases unmatched to any gene: 11. This CDR3 contains 15 residues. CDR1 and CDR2 (germline): SEHNR, FQNEAQ (reference sequence). The CDR3, as DNA: TGTGCCAGCAGCTCTACCCTGACAGGGCCCCCTGAAGCTTTCTTT. Translating it yields CASSSTLTGPPEAFF.

This clonotype was recorded a few times. This chain links TRBV5-1 with TRBJ2-5, with D perhaps being TRBD1 or TRBD2 (5 bases each). Germline CDR1 SGHRS, CDR2 YFSETQ. The CDR3 covers 13 residues. V gave up 4 bases and J gave up 4 bases, with 11 bases separating them. The CDR3 region has the DNA TGCGCCAGCAGCGGATGGGACGGAGAGACCCAGTACTTC. It is translated as CASSGWDGETQYF.

This chain connects TRBV7-6 to TRBJ2-2; 7 bases agree with TRBD2. Germline CDR1 and CDR2: SGHVS and FNYEAQ. The CDR3 is 17 residues long. V shed 5 bases and J 2 bases; nucleotides not matched to a gene: 11. The CDR3 loop is CASSRSHAGVNTGELFF. CDR3 coding DNA: TGTGCCAGCAGCCGTTCCCACGCGGGGGTCAACACCGGGGAGCTGTTTTTT.

The rearrangement links TRBV5-1 to TRBJ2-2, with TRBD1 as a possible D gene (5 bases). Germline lookup yields CDR1 SGHRS and CDR2 YFSETQ. V was shortened by 1 base and J by 1 base, with 11 bases between the two germline ends. The CDR3 runs to 16 residues. The CDR3 nucleotides are TGCGCCAGCAGCTTGACTGCAGGGATGAACACCGGGGAGCTGTTTTTT. Encoded protein: CASSLTAGMNTGELFF.

This chain uses TRBV29-1 with TRBJ2-1, with 9 bases matching TRBD2. The germline gives CDR1 SQVTM, CDR2 ANQGSEA. The CDR3 length is 14 residues. V was pared by 3 bases and J by 4 bases, with 4 bases of the junction left unmatched. The DNA of the CDR3 is TGCAGCGTTGAGTCTAGCGGGGATTACAATGAGCAGTTCTTC. It codes for CSVESSGDYNEQFF.

The chain uses TRBV5-5 and TRBJ2-1; D unresolved. The V gene's germline CDR1 is SGHKS and CDR2 YYEKEE (reference sequence). This CDR3 contains 13 residues. The V end lost 5 bases, the J end lost 7 bases, and 13 bases lay between the germline ends. The CDR3 bases are TGTGCCAGCAGTCAAAATACAAGGAATGAGCAGTTCTTC. It encodes CASSQNTRNEQFF.

This clonotype was observed a handful of times. The chain recombines TRBV5-5 with TRBJ2-7; possibly TRBD2 for D (6 bases). Germline loops: CDR1 SGHKS, CDR2 YYEKEE (reference sequence). This CDR3 contains 13 residues. V lost 3 bases and J 3 bases, leaving 10 bases between the germline ends. CDR3 DNA: TGTGCCAGCAGCTCGGAGGGATACTACGAGCAGTACTTC. This sequence encodes CASSSEGYYEQYF.

Turning to this clonotype: Sequence at one end of the junction differs from germline and may be a read error. This chain links TRBV14 with TRBJ2-5; the match to TRBD2 covers 11 bases. Germline V lookup: CDR1 SGHDN, CDR2 FVKESK. CDR3 length: 14 amino acids. The CDR3 loop is CASNQGLAGETQYF. The CDR3 region has the DNA TGTGCCAGCAACCAAGGACTAGCGGGAGAGACCCAGTACTTC. Based on the CDR3 plus reference TRBV14 and TRBJ2-5, the full variable domain is EAGVTQFPSHSVIEKGQTVTLRCDPISGHDNLYWYRRVMGKEIKFLLHFVKESKQDESGMPNNRFLAERTGGTYSTLKVQPAELEDSGVYFCASNQGLAGETQYFGPGTRLLVL.

The chain has TRBV6-5 and TRBJ1-2; D perhaps matches TRBD1 (5 bases). The V and J ends lost 0 bases and 0 bases respectively, with 8 bases between them. CDR1 and CDR2 from the germline V gene are MNHEY and SVGAGI. This CDR3 is built from 15 residues. CDR3: CASSYSGDSNYGYTF. Here the CDR3 DNA reads TGTGCCAGCAGTTACTCTGGGGACTCTAACTATGGCTACACCTTC.

This clonotype was found a few times. The rearrangement joins TRBV3-1 to TRBJ2-7; possible D gene TRBD2, 5 bases. CDR1 is LGHDT and CDR2 is YNNKEL in the germline V gene (reference sequence). The length of the CDR3 is 13 residues. Deletions cut 1 base from V and 4 bases from J, with 8 bases between. The CDR3 sequence: CASSQVRGYEQYF. The CDR3 DNA follows: TGTGCCAGCAGCCAAGTCCGGGGTTACGAGCAGTACTTC.

As DNA, the CDR3 is TGTGCCAGCAGCTCCTCGGTCGAGGGGGCTTTCTTT. This codes for CASSSSVEGAFF. This chain links TRBV5-4 with TRBJ1-1, with TRBD1 as a possible D gene (5 bases). From germline, CDR1 is SGHNT and CDR2 YYREEE (reference sequence). This CDR3 has 12 amino acids. Trimming pared 3 bases from V and 11 bases from J, leaving 14 bases between.

J is TRBJ1-1 and V is TRBV7-2; D ambiguous. CDR1 is SGHTA and CDR2 is FQGNSA in the germline V gene. CDR3 length equals 11 residues. Trimming took off 3 bases at V and 7 bases at J, with 6 bases between the two ends. Here the CDR3 reads CASSLGFEAFF. The CDR3 coding sequence is TGTGCCAGCAGCTTGGGGTTTGAAGCTTTCTTT.

This chain uses TRBV6-5 with TRBJ1-5, with unresolved D. Germline V gene data show CDR1 as MNHEY and CDR2 as SVGAGI. Trimming cost V 1 base and J 5 bases, with 9 bases left between them. The CDR3 contains 14 residues. DNA of the CDR3: TGTGCCAGCAGTTACTGGAAGGAGGATCAGCCCCAGCATTTT. Residues: CASSYWKEDQPQHF.